A selection of T cell receptor beta chains follows, all from one sample in a study of blood T cell repertoires in COVID-19. Assay: immunoSEQ multiplex PCR; the TCRdb copy retains only in-frame clones and omits some. The profile shows 70,000 to 90,000 clones, over 65% of them singletons. Sequenced material: peripheral blood. Every receptor here comes from a woman aged 80 or older with acute or convalescent COVID-19. CDR3s include the opening cysteine and the closing phenylalanine or tryptophan. D genes are given only for firm matches. Clone size is given for some rows only: seen once, a few or many times, or a class if the clone is expanded.

v_gene: TRBV14; abundance: NA; d_gene: NA; j_gene: TRBJ2-5; CDR3aa: CASSRLGQETQYF; CDR3nt: TGTGCCAGCAGCCGACTAGGACAAGAGACCCAGTACTTC
v_gene: TRBV12-2; abundance: NA; d_gene: NA; j_gene: TRBJ2-2; CDR3aa: CASRLTTLRELFF; CDR3nt: TGTGCAAGTCGCTTAACAACCCTGAGGGAGCTGTTTTTT
v_gene: TRBV11-3; abundance: NA; d_gene: TRBD2; j_gene: TRBJ2-1; CDR3aa: CASSSASGSYNEQFF; CDR3nt: TGTGCCAGCAGCTCGGCTAGCGGCTCCTACAATGAGCAGTTCTTC
v_gene: TRBV24-1; abundance: NA; d_gene: TRBD1; j_gene: TRBJ2-5; CDR3aa: CATSPGTGGAETQYF; CDR3nt: TGTGCCACCAGTCCCGGGACAGGGGGAGCGGAGACCCAGTACTTC
v_gene: TRBV28; abundance: NA; d_gene: NA; j_gene: TRBJ2-7; CDR3aa: CASSLSSSRRDPTNEQYF; CDR3nt: TGTGCCAGCAGTTTAAGCAGCAGTCGGAGGGACCCGACAAACGAGCAGTACTTC
v_gene: TRBV6-6; abundance: NA; d_gene: NA; j_gene: TRBJ1-4; CDR3aa: CATSQVAANEKLFF; CDR3nt: TGTGCCACCTCACAGGTCGCGGCTAATGAAAAACTGTTTTTT
v_gene: TRBV7-3; abundance: NA; d_gene: NA; j_gene: TRBJ1-1; CDR3aa: CASSFQGYDTEAFF; CDR3nt: TGTGCCAGCAGCTTTCAGGGGTACGACACTGAAGCTTTCTTT
v_gene: TRBV7-8; abundance: NA; d_gene: NA; j_gene: TRBJ1-1; CDR3aa: CASSQHVRREAFF; CDR3nt: TGTGCCAGCAGCCAACACGTTCGGAGGGAAGCTTTCTTT
v_gene: TRBV3-1/TRBV3-2; abundance: NA; d_gene: TRBD1; j_gene: TRBJ1-3; CDR3aa: CASSQVRNRDRVSGNTIYF; CDR3nt: TGTGCCAGCAGCCAAGTTAGAAACCGGGACAGGGTCTCTGGAAACACCATATATTTT
v_gene: TRBV5-4; abundance: NA; d_gene: TRBD2; j_gene: TRBJ2-1; CDR3aa: CASSSTSGGYEQFF; CDR3nt: TGTGCCAGCAGCTCGACTAGCGGGGGGTATGAGCAGTTCTTC
v_gene: TRBV24-1; abundance: NA; d_gene: NA; j_gene: TRBJ2-2; CDR3aa: CATSDGALRLTGELFF; CDR3nt: TGTGCCACCAGTGATGGGGCCCTGAGACTCACCGGGGAGCTGTTTTTT
v_gene: TRBV2; abundance: NA; d_gene: NA; j_gene: TRBJ2-7; CDR3aa: CASNFGGSLSYEQYF; CDR3nt: TGTGCCAGCAACTTTGGGGGGAGTCTTTCCTACGAGCAGTACTTC
v_gene: TRBV7-2; abundance: NA; d_gene: NA; j_gene: TRBJ2-2; CDR3aa: CASRAASLAGELFF; CDR3nt: TGTGCCAGCAGGGCCGCCTCGCTGGCCGGGGAGCTGTTTTTT
v_gene: TRBV5-1; abundance: NA; d_gene: TRBD1; j_gene: TRBJ2-3; CDR3aa: CASSPSQGGTDTQYF; CDR3nt: TGCGCCAGCAGCCCCTCGCAGGGGGGCACAGATACGCAGTATTTT
v_gene: TRBV19; abundance: NA; d_gene: TRBD1; j_gene: TRBJ2-3; CDR3aa: CASSADRGPDTQYF; CDR3nt: TGTGCCAGTAGTGCGGACAGGGGACCAGATACGCAGTATTTT
v_gene: TRBV3-1/TRBV3-2; abundance: few; d_gene: NA; j_gene: TRBJ1-1; CDR3aa: CASSQDAGVNTEAFF; CDR3nt: TGTGCCAGCAGCCAAGATGCAGGGGTGAACACTGAAGCTTTCTTT
v_gene: TRBV9; abundance: NA; d_gene: TRBD1; j_gene: TRBJ1-4; CDR3aa: CASGPGQGEKLFF; CDR3nt: TGTGCCAGCGGCCCGGGACAGGGTGAAAAACTGTTTTTT
v_gene: TRBV7-9; abundance: NA; d_gene: TRBD2; j_gene: TRBJ2-5; CDR3aa: CASSLYRGGTETQYF; CDR3nt: TGTGCCAGCAGCTTATATCGCGGGGGTACAGAGACCCAGTACTTC
v_gene: TRBV29-1; abundance: NA; d_gene: NA; j_gene: TRBJ1-1; CDR3aa: CSGLQYNTEAFF; CDR3nt: TGCAGCGGCTTACAGTATAACACTGAAGCTTTCTTT
v_gene: TRBV18; abundance: NA; d_gene: TRBD2; j_gene: TRBJ2-3; CDR3aa: CASSPSSGDTQYF; CDR3nt: TGTGCCAGCTCACCGTCTAGCGGAGATACGCAGTATTTT
v_gene: TRBV15; abundance: NA; d_gene: TRBD1; j_gene: TRBJ1-5; CDR3aa: CATSSSQGGWGNQPQHF; CDR3nt: TGTGCCACCAGCAGCTCTCAGGGGGGATGGGGCAATCAGCCCCAGCATTTT
v_gene: TRBV7-3; abundance: NA; d_gene: NA; j_gene: TRBJ1-1; CDR3aa: CASSLDSRTEAFF; CDR3nt: TGTGCCAGCAGCTTGGACAGTCGGACTGAAGCTTTCTTT
v_gene: TRBV18; abundance: NA; d_gene: TRBD1; j_gene: TRBJ2-7; CDR3aa: CASSAGQGASYEQYF; CDR3nt: TGTGCCAGCTCAGCGGGACAGGGGGCCTCCTACGAGCAGTACTTC
v_gene: TRBV5-5; abundance: NA; d_gene: NA; j_gene: TRBJ1-6; CDR3aa: CASSRTPSSYNSPLHF; CDR3nt: TGTGCCAGCAGTCGGACACCCAGCTCCTATAATTCACCCCTCCACTTT
v_gene: TRBV6-6; abundance: NA; d_gene: NA; j_gene: TRBJ1-1; CDR3aa: CASSLNPNTEAFF; CDR3nt: TGTGCCAGCAGCCTTAATCCGAACACTGAAGCTTTCTTT
v_gene: TRBV6-5; abundance: NA; d_gene: TRBD1; j_gene: TRBJ1-5; CDR3aa: CASRPGQIPSQPQHF; CDR3nt: TGTGCCAGCAGGCCGGGACAGATCCCCAGTCAGCCCCAGCATTTT
v_gene: TRBV7-2; abundance: NA; d_gene: NA; j_gene: TRBJ2-7; CDR3aa: CASSRDRRGEQYF; CDR3nt: TGTGCCAGCAGCCGCGACAGAAGGGGAGAGCAGTACTTC
v_gene: TRBV3-1/TRBV3-2; abundance: NA; d_gene: NA; j_gene: TRBJ2-7; CDR3aa: CASSRTASYEQYF; CDR3nt: TGTGCCAGCAGCCGCACAGCCTCCTACGAGCAGTACTTC
v_gene: TRBV5-1; abundance: NA; d_gene: TRBD1; j_gene: TRBJ1-6; CDR3aa: CASSWTGESSPLHF; CDR3nt: TGCGCCAGCAGCTGGACAGGGGAGAGTTCACCCCTCCACTTT
v_gene: TRBV7-2; abundance: NA; d_gene: NA; j_gene: TRBJ2-1; CDR3aa: CASSRSGTYNEQFF; CDR3nt: TGTGCCAGCAGCCGCAGCGGAACCTACAATGAGCAGTTCTTC
v_gene: TRBV5-1; abundance: few; d_gene: NA; j_gene: TRBJ1-1; CDR3aa: CASSLSGGAAEAFF; CDR3nt: TGCGCCAGCAGCTTGAGCGGGGGGGCAGCTGAAGCTTTCTTT
v_gene: TRBV6-6; abundance: NA; d_gene: NA; j_gene: TRBJ1-2; CDR3aa: CASRYDSVYTF; CDR3nt: TGTGCCAGCAGATATGACAGCGTCTACACCTTC
v_gene: TRBV18; abundance: NA; d_gene: NA; j_gene: TRBJ1-1; CDR3aa: CASSPNTHPTEAFF; CDR3nt: TGTGCCAGCTCACCTAACACACATCCCACTGAAGCTTTCTTT
v_gene: TRBV23-1; abundance: NA; d_gene: NA; j_gene: TRBJ2-1; CDR3aa: CASSQPGTRRLGNEQFF; CDR3nt: TGCGCCAGCAGTCAACCCGGGACTCGCCGCCTGGGAAATGAGCAGTTCTTC
v_gene: TRBV27; abundance: large; d_gene: NA; j_gene: TRBJ1-6; CDR3aa: CASRLTVLNSPLHF; CDR3nt: TGTGCCAGCAGATTGACAGTGCTCAATTCACCCCTCCACTTT